The following is a T cell receptor (beta chain) sequence with its context. This clonotype was seen many times. The target of this receptor is not known. Per-base quality was not reported, and no clone a single base away is much larger than it. These data are taken from a study of CD8 T cells in ankylosing spondylitis (dated by TCRdb to the late 2010s). For the wider study: To find TCR variants linked to disease, the study profiled T cell receptor beta repertoires in ankylosing spondylitis patients and healthy donors. Peripheral blood was sampled, and synovial fluid was also collected from ankylosing spondylitis patients. The full study cohort comprised 25 or so ankylosing spondylitis patients and roughly 100 healthy donors.

These reads were obtained on an Illumina HiSeq 2500. TCR beta libraries were prepared by quantitative 5'-RACE with molecular barcodes. The study's processing was this. A new computational method based on a probabilistic model of VDJ rearrangement was used to identify disease-linked TCR variants. TCRdb reworked the public reads: Q25 trimming with fastp, MiXCR clone assembly, productive beta chains retained. Each CDR3 protein gets just one entry, which takes the most common genes and DNA from the rows behind it. TCRdb, not the original authors, processed these V and J calls. Across this sample there are approximately 9,400 distinct CDR3 sequences, with about 3.9% seen only once. The ten largest make up roughly 10% of the sample. The paper as a whole reports these results and caveats: The disease-linked clones showed a CD8+ phenotype and occurred at relatively low frequencies in peripheral blood. A TCR beta motif made up of eight highly homologous amino acid variants appeared to be characteristic of blood from ankylosing spondylitis patients. According to the report, matched synovial fluid samples from ankylosing spondylitis patients were significantly enriched for the disease-linked clones. Some of the motif variants had been reported before in the synovial fluid and blood of reactive arthritis patients, a finding that suggests common disease-initiation mechanisms.

The junction carries 12 bases between V and J, which are trimmed by 6 bases and 0 bases respectively. Per the germline V gene, SGDLS is the CDR1 and YYNGEE is the CDR2. The CDR3 starts with the cysteine, ends with the phenylalanine, and has 14 residues. The sequence is cut down to CDR3 DNA, 42 bases in frame from base 1. The receptor chain draws on TRBV9 and TRBJ1-2; TRBD1 could be the D gene, as 6 bases match. The clonotype originates from a female donor with ankylosing spondylitis or in good health (not recorded which). The sample consisted of blood, either unsorted or a sorted T cell fraction (not recorded which). The CDR3 region has the sequence CASNPDSSNYGYTF. In nucleotide form, the sequence is TGTGCCAGCAATCCGGACAGTTCTAACTATGGCTACACCTTC.